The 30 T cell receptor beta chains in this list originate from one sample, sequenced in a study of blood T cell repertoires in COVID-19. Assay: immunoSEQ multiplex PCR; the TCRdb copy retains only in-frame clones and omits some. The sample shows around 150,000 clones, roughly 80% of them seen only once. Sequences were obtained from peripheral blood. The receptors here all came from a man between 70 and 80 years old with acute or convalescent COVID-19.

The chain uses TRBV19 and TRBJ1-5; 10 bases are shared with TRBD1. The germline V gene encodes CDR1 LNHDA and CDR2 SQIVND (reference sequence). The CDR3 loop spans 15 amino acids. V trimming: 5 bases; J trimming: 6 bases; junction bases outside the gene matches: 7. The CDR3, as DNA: TGTGCCAGTAGTCCGGGACAGGGGTATGCTCAGCCCCAGCATTTT. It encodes CASSPGQGYAQPQHF.

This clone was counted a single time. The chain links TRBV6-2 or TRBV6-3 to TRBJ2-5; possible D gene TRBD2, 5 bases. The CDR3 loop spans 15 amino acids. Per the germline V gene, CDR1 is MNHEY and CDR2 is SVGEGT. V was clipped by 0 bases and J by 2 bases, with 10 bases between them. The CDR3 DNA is TGTGCCAGCAGTTACTCCGGGGAGATACAAGAGACCCAGTACTTC. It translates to CASSYSGEIQETQYF.

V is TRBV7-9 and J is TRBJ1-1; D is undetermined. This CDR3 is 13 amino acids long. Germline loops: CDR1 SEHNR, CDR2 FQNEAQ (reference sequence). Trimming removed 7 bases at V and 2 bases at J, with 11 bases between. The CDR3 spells CASTPSRNTEAFF. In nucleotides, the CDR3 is TGTGCCAGCACCCCCTCGCGAAACACTGAAGCTTTCTTT.

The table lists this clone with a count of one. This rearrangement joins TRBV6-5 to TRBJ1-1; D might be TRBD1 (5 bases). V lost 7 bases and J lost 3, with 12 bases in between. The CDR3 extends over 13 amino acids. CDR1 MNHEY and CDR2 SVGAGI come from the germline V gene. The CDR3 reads CASKKTEDTEAFF. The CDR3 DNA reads TGTGCCAGCAAAAAGACAGAAGACACTGAAGCTTTCTTT.

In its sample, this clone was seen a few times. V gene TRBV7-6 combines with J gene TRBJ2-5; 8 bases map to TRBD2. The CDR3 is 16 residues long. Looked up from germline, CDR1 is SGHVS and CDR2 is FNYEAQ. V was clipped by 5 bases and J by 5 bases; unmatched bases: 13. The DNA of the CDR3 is TGTGCCAGCAGCCCCAGCGGGGGTGGACTCTGGGAGACCCAGTACTTC. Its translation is CASSPSGGGLWETQYF.

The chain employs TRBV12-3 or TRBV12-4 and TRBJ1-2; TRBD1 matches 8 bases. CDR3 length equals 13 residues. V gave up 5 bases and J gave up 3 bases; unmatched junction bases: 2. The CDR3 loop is CASSGTGDYGYTF. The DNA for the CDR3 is TGTGCCAGCAGTGGGACAGGAGACTATGGCTACACCTTC.

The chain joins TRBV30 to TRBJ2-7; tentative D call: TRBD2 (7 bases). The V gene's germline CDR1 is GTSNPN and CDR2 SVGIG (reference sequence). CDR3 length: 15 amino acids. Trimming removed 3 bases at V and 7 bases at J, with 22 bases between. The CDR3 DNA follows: TGTGCCTGGAGGACAAGGGGGATATCGGGGGGAGAGCAGTACTTC. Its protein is CAWRTRGISGGEQYF.

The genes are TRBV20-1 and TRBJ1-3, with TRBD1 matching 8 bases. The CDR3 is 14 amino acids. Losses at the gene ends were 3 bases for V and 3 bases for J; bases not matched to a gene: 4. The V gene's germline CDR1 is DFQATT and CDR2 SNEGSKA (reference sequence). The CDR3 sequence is CSASQGAGGNTIYF. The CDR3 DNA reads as TGCAGTGCTAGTCAGGGGGCCGGTGGAAACACCATATATTTT.

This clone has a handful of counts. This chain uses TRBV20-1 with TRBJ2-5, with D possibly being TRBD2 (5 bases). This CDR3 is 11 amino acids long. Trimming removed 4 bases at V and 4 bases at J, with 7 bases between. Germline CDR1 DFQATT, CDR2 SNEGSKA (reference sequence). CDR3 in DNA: TGCAGTGCTACACTAGGAGAGACCCAGTACTTC. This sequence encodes CSATLGETQYF.

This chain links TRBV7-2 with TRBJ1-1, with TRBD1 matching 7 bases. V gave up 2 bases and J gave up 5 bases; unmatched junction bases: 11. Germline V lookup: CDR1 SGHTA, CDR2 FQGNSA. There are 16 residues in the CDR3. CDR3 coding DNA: TGTGCCAGCAGCTTATATCTCTCGACAGGGCGAACTGAAGCTTTCTTT. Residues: CASSLYLSTGRTEAFF.

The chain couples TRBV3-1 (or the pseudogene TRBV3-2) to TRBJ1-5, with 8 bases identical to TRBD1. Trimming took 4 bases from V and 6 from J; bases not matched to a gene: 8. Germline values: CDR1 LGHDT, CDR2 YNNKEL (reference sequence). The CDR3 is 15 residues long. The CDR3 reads CASSPTGGGSQPQHF. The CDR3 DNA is TGTGCCAGCAGCCCAACAGGGGGGGGGAGTCAGCCCCAGCATTTT.

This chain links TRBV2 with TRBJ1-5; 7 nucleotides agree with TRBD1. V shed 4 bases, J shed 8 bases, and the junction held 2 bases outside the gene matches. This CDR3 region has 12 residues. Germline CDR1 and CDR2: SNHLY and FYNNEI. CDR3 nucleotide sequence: TGTGCCAGCAGTGGGGACAGCAAGCCCCAGCATTTT. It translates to CASSGDSKPQHF.

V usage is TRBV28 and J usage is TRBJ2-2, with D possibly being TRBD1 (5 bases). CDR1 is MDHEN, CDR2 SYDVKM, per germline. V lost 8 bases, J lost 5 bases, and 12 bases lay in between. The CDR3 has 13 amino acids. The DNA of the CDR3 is TGTGCCAGCGCTACTACAGGAACCGGGGAGCTGTTTTTT. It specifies CASATTGTGELFF.

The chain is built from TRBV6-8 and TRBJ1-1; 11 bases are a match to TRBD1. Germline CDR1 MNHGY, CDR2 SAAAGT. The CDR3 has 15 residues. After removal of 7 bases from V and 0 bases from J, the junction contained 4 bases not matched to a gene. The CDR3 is CASIRDRGVNTEAFF. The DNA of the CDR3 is TGTGCCAGCATCCGGGACAGGGGGGTGAACACTGAAGCTTTCTTT.

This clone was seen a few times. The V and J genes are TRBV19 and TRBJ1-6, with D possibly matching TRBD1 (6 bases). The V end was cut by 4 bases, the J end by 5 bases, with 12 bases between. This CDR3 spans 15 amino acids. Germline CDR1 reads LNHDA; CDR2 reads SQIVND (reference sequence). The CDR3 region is CASSTDRSDNSPLHF. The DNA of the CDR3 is TGTGCCAGTAGTACCGACAGGAGCGATAATTCACCCCTCCACTTT.

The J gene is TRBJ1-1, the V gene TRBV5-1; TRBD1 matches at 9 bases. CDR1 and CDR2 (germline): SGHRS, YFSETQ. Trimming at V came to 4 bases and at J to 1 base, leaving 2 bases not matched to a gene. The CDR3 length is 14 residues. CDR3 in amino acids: CASSGTGWNTEAFF. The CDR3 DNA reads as TGCGCCAGCAGCGGGACAGGGTGGAACACTGAAGCTTTCTTT. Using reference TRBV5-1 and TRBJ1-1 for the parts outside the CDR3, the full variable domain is KAGVTQTPRYLIKTRGQQVTLSCSPISGHRSVSWYQQTPGQGLQFLFEYFSETQRNKGNFPGRFSGRQFSNSRSEMNVSTLELGDSALYLCASSGTGWNTEAFFGQGTRLTVV.

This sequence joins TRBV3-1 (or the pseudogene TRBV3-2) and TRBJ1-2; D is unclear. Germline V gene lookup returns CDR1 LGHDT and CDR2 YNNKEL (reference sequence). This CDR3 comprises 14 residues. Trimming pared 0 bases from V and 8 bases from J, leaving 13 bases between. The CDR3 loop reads CASSQEGGVWGYTF. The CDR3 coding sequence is TGTGCCAGCAGCCAAGAAGGAGGCGTCTGGGGCTACACCTTC.

This CDR3 reads CASLYGGAVDTQYF. As DNA, the CDR3 is TGTGCCAGTCTCTACGGCGGGGCCGTAGATACGCAGTATTTT. This sequence joins TRBV7-2 and TRBJ2-3; D perhaps matches TRBD2 (6 bases). CDR1 is SGHTA and CDR2 is FQGNSA in the germline V gene. There are 14 residues in the CDR3. V shed 9 bases and J shed 5 bases, with 18 bases lying between them.

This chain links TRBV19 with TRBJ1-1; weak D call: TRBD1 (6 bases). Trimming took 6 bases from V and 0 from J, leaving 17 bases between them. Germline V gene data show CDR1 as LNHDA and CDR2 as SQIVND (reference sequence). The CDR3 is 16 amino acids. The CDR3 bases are TGTGCCAGTAGAGGGGTTAGCAGGGGAATGAACACTGAAGCTTTCTTT. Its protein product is CASRGVSRGMNTEAFF.

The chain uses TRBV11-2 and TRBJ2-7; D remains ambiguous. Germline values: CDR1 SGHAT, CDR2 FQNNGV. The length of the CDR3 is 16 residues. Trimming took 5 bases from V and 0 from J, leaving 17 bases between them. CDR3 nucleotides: TGTGCCAGCAGCCTTGGGCCCAACCTGGGCTCCTACGAGCAGTACTTC. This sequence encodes CASSLGPNLGSYEQYF. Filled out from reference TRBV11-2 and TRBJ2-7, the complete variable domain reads EAGVAQSPRYKIIEKRQSVAFWCNPISGHATLYWYQQILGQGPKLLIQFQNNGVVDDSQLPKDRFSAERLKGVDSTLKIQPAKLEDSAVYLCASSLGPNLGSYEQYFGPGTRLTVT.

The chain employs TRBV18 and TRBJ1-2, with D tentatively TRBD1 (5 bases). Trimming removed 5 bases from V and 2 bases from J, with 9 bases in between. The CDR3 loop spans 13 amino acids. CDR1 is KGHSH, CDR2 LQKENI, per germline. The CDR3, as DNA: TGTGCCAGCTCAGACCGGACAAACTATGGCTACACCTTC. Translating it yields CASSDRTNYGYTF.

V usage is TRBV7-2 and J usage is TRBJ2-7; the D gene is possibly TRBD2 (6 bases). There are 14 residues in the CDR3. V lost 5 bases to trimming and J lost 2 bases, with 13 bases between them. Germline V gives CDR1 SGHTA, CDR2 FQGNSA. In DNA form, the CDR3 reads TGTGCCAGCAGCCCTCGGGGGACCCCCTACGAGCAGTACTTC. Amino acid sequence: CASSPRGTPYEQYF.

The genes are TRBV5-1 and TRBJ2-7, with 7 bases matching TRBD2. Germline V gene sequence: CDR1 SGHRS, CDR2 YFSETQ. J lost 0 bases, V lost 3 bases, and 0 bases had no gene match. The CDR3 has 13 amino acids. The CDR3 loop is CASSWEGSYEQYF. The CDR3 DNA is TGCGCCAGCAGCTGGGAGGGCTCCTACGAGCAGTACTTC.

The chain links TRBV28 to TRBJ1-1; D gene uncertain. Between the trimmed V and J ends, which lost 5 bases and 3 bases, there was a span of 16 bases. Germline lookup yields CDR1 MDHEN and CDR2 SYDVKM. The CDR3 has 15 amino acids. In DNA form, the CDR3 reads TGTGCCAGCAGTACTCCAGGCTCGTGGGACACTGAAGCTTTCTTT. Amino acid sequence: CASSTPGSWDTEAFF.

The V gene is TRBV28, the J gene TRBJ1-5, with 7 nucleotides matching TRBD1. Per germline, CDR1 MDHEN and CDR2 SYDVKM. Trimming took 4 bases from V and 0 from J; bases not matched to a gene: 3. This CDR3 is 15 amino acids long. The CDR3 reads CASSYRQGSNQPQHF. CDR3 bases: TGTGCCAGCAGTTACCGACAGGGTAGCAATCAGCCCCAGCATTTT.

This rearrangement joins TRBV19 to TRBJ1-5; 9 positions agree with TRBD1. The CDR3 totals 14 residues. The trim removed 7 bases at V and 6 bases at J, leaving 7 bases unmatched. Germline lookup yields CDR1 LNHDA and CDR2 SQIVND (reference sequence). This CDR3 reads CASTGTGRTQPQHF. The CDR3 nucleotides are TGTGCCAGTACCGGGACAGGGCGAACTCAGCCCCAGCATTTT.

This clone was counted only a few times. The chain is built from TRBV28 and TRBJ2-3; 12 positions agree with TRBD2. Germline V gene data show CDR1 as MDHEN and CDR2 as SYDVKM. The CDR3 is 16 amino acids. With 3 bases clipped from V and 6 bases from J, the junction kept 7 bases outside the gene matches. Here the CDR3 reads CASSLSSGRAGDTQYF. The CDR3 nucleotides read TGTGCCAGCAGTTTGTCTAGCGGGAGGGCCGGGGATACGCAGTATTTT.

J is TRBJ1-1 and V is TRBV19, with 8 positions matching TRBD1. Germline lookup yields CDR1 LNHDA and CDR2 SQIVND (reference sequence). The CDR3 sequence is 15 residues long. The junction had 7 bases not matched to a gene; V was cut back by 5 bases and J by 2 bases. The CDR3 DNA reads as TGTGCCAGTAGTGGTCATACAGGGGGTAACACTGAAGCTTTCTTT. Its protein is CASSGHTGGNTEAFF.

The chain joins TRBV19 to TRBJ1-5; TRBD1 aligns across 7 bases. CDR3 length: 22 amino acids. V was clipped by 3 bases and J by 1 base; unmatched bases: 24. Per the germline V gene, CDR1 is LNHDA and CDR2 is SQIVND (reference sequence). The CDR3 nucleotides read TGTGCCAGTAGTATGACATCCCTAAGGGGTAGGGGGCAATTGGCGAGCAATCAGCCCCAGCATTTT. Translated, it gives CASSMTSLRGRGQLASNQPQHF.

As DNA, the CDR3 is TGTGCCAGTTTGTACTCGGGGACTGAAGCTTTCTTT. This gives the protein CASLYSGTEAFF. V and J are TRBV6-5 and TRBJ1-1; D gene ambiguous. V lost 9 bases to trimming and J lost 5 bases, with 13 bases between them. Germline CDR1 reads MNHEY; CDR2 reads SVGAGI. The CDR3 has 12 amino acids.